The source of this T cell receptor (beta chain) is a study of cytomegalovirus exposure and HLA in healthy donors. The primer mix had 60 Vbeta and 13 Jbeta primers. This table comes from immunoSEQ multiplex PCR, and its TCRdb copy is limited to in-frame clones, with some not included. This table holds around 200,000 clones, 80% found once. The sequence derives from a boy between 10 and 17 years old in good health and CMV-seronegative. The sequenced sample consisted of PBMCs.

The CDR3 bases are TGTGCCAGCAGGGATAGGGGTTACGAGCAGTACTTC. This gives the protein CASRDRGYEQYF. The chain uses TRBV6-6 and TRBJ2-7, with D perhaps TRBD1 (5 bases). Germline-derived CDR1 and CDR2 are MNHNY and SVGAGI (reference sequence). The CDR3 is 12 residues long. V lost 6 bases and J lost 4, with 10 bases in between.